The 15 T cell receptor beta chains given below trace back to one sample, sequenced in a study of blood T cell repertoires in COVID-19. The method was immunoSEQ multiplex PCR; TCRdb's version includes in-frame clones alone and lacks a portion of them. Of 400,000 or so clones listed, roughly 90% are singletons. Sequencing was performed on peripheral blood. The receptors come from a man aged 18-30 years with COVID-19, enrolled during active disease.

The V and J genes are TRBV6-5 and TRBJ2-7, with 8 nucleotides matching TRBD1. The CDR3 covers 15 residues. Germline lookup yields CDR1 MNHEY and CDR2 SVGAGI. The J segment lost 3 bases and the V segment lost 6 bases, leaving 10 bases of the junction unmatched. This CDR3 is CASRGPGTGHYEQYF. The CDR3 DNA reads TGTGCCAGCAGAGGTCCCGGGACAGGACACTACGAGCAGTACTTC.

The genes are TRBV27 and TRBJ2-7; unclear D gene. V was cut by 4 bases and J by 1 base, with 8 bases left in between. The CDR3 is 13 amino acids. Germline lookup yields CDR1 MNHEY and CDR2 SMNVEV (reference sequence). CDR3 nucleotide sequence: TGTGCCAGCAGTTCAACGGGTTCCTACGAGCAGTACTTC. Translating it yields CASSSTGSYEQYF.

The CDR3 reads CASRSGGLDNEQFF. CDR3 nucleotide sequence: TGTGCCAGCCGCTCGGGGGGGCTCGATAATGAGCAGTTCTTC. The V gene is TRBV7-9, the J gene TRBJ2-1, with TRBD2 matching over 8 bases. J gave up 7 bases and V 8 bases, and 10 bases lay outside the gene matches. Germline V CDR1 and CDR2: SEHNR, FQNEAQ (reference sequence). The CDR3 has 14 amino acids.

This chain uses TRBV6-6 with TRBJ1-1; 11 nucleotides agree with TRBD1. Trimming removed 5 bases from V and 8 bases from J; junction bases left unmatched: 13. This CDR3 is 16 amino acids long. Germline loops: CDR1 MNHNY, CDR2 SVGAGI (reference sequence). The CDR3 nucleotides read TGTGCCAGCAGTCCGGGACCGGGACAGGGGGGGTCAGAAGCTTTCTTT. Residues: CASSPGPGQGGSEAFF.

This chain uses TRBV5-1 with TRBJ1-6, with D unresolved. The germline V gene encodes CDR1 SGHRS and CDR2 YFSETQ. The CDR3 runs to 14 residues. The ends were cut back, 4 bases at V and 6 bases at J, with 11 bases in the middle. As DNA, the CDR3 is TGCGCCAGCAGCCCTCACATCGTTAATTCACCCCTCCACTTT. Protein sequence: CASSPHIVNSPLHF.

The rearrangement links TRBV10-2 to TRBJ2-3; TRBD2 might be the D (7 bases). The CDR3 totals 15 residues. Between the trimmed V and J ends, which lost 8 bases and 7 bases, there was a span of 22 bases. Looked up from germline, CDR1 is WSHSY and CDR2 is SAAADI. The DNA for the CDR3 is TGCGCCAGCTCCCCAAACAGGGAGGGCACGCATACGCAGTATTTT. It translates to CASSPNREGTHTQYF.

The genes are TRBV27 and TRBJ1-2; 7 bases fit TRBD1. The CDR3 totals 14 residues. Germline V lookup: CDR1 MNHEY, CDR2 SMNVEV (reference sequence). The trim removed 2 bases at V and 5 bases at J, leaving 5 bases unmatched. CDR3 DNA sequence: TGTGCCAGCAGTTTAGACAGGGACCTTTATGGCTACACCTTC. Translated: CASSLDRDLYGYTF.

The chain uses TRBV7-6 and TRBJ1-4; weak D call: TRBD1 (5 bases). Trimming pared 1 base from V and 0 bases from J, leaving 12 bases between. This CDR3 has 17 amino acids. CDR1 is SGHVS, CDR2 FNYEAQ, per germline. Here the CDR3 DNA reads TGTGCCAGCAGCTTAGATTCCCAGGGCTCAACTAATGAAAAACTGTTTTTT. Translated, it gives CASSLDSQGSTNEKLFF.

The CDR3, as DNA: TGTGCCATCAGTGAGCAGTACCGGGACAGGGCCACCGGGGAGCTGTTTTTT. This gives the protein CAISEQYRDRATGELFF. V is TRBV10-3 and J is TRBJ2-2, with 9 nucleotides matching TRBD1. CDR1 is ENHRY and CDR2 is SYGVKD in the germline V gene. Trimming at V came to 2 bases and at J to 4 bases, leaving 8 bases not matched to a gene. This CDR3 has 17 amino acids.

The rearrangement uses TRBV3-1 (or the pseudogene TRBV3-2) and TRBJ1-2; TRBD1 aligns across 9 bases. CDR1 and CDR2 (germline): LGHDT, YNNKEL (reference sequence). J was trimmed by 8 bases and V by 3 bases; bases with no gene match: 7. This CDR3 region has 14 residues. The CDR3 loop reads CASSHLGDREGYTF. In nucleotides, the CDR3 is TGTGCCAGCAGCCACCTAGGGGACAGGGAAGGCTACACCTTC.

The chain joins TRBV5-5 to TRBJ2-1, with D possibly TRBD2 on 6 matching bases. The CDR3 consists of 15 residues. Germline values: CDR1 SGHKS, CDR2 YYEKEE (reference sequence). The V gene lost 4 bases and the J gene lost 9 bases, with 20 bases spanning the gap. For the CDR3, the DNA is TGTGCCAGCAGCCACACGGTGGAGGGGAGAGGTGAGCAGTTCTTC. This codes for CASSHTVEGRGEQFF. Full variable domain (remainder filled in from reference TRBV5-5 and TRBJ2-1): DAGVTQSPTHLIKTRGQQVTLRCSPISGHKSVSWYQQVLGQGPQFIFQYYEKEERGRGNFPDRFSARQFPNYSSELNVNALLLGDSALYLCASSHTVEGRGEQFFGPGTRLTVL.

This sequence joins TRBV10-3 and TRBJ2-7, with D unclear. The CDR3 consists of 12 residues. Germline V gene lookup returns CDR1 ENHRY and CDR2 SYGVKD. V was pared by 5 bases and J by 4 bases, with 9 bases between. The CDR3 sequence is CAISLDGYEQYF. CDR3 sequence (DNA): TGTGCCATCAGTCTTGACGGGTACGAGCAGTACTTC.

The gene calls are TRBV30 and TRBJ2-7; 10 nucleotides line up with TRBD1. Per germline, CDR1 GTSNPN and CDR2 SVGIG (reference sequence). With V trimmed by 6 bases and J by 7 bases, 9 bases remained unmatched. The CDR3 has 13 amino acids. The CDR3 here is CACGTGASLEQYF. Here the CDR3 DNA reads TGTGCCTGCGGGACAGGGGCGTCCTTAGAGCAGTACTTC.

The chain carries TRBV5-5 and TRBJ2-6; D is unclear. The CDR3 contains 14 residues. Deletions cut 1 base from V and 0 bases from J, with 2 bases between. Germline loops: CDR1 SGHKS, CDR2 YYEKEE (reference sequence). The CDR3 loop is CASSLRSGANVLTF. The CDR3 nucleotides are TGTGCCAGCAGCTTGCGCTCTGGGGCCAACGTCCTGACTTTC.

This rearrangement joins TRBV24-1 to TRBJ2-3, with TRBD1 identical over 7 bases. The CDR3 extends over 12 amino acids. V lost 7 bases and J lost 11; bases outside the gene matches: 8. Per the germline V gene, CDR1 is KGHDR and CDR2 is SFDVKD. The CDR3 DNA reads TGTGCCACCAGCGAGATAACAGGGGTGCAGTATTTT. Amino acids: CATSEITGVQYF.